Listed below are T cell receptor beta chains from one sample, sequenced in a study of T cell responses to AZD1222 COVID-19 vaccine. Profiled with immunoSEQ multiplex PCR; TCRdb holds only in-frame clones, not every one. The specimen's table records about 140,000 clones. The sequenced sample was peripheral blood. Receptor source: an adult in good health. CDR3s include the opening cysteine and the closing phenylalanine or tryptophan. The D gene is left open where the match is weak. Clone size appears in some rows only: once, few, many, or a class for an expanded clone.

v_call	j_call	clone_size	d_call	cdr3_aa	cdr3_nt
TRBV7-2	TRBJ2-7	NA	TRBD2	CASSLSGGVPYEQYF	TGTGCCAGCAGCCTTAGCGGGGGGGTCCCCTACGAGCAGTACTTC
TRBV6-6	TRBJ1-2	NA	TRBD1	CASRTGANYGYTF	TGTGCCAGCAGGACAGGGGCTAACTATGGCTACACCTTC
TRBV19	TRBJ1-4	NA	NA	CASSRQGDVEKLFF	TGTGCCAGTAGTAGGCAGGGCGACGTTGAAAAACTGTTTTTT
TRBV5-5	TRBJ1-6	NA	NA	CASSLAGARSPLHF	TGTGCCAGCAGCTTGGCAGGGGCTCGTTCACCCCTCCACTTT
TRBV2	TRBJ1-1	NA	NA	CASSYDDTVNTEAFF	TGTGCCAGCAGTTACGACGACACCGTGAACACTGAAGCTTTCTTT
TRBV30	TRBJ1-1	NA	NA	CAWSPETGAEAFF	TGTGCCTGGAGTCCTGAGACAGGAGCCGAAGCTTTCTTT
TRBV6-2/TRBV6-3	TRBJ1-1	NA	TRBD1	CASSDPPGQGPNTEAFF	TGTGCCAGCAGTGACCCGCCGGGACAGGGTCCGAACACTGAAGCTTTCTTT
TRBV6-2/TRBV6-3	TRBJ2-7	NA	NA	CASSPNGPYEQYF	TGTGCCAGCAGCCCAAACGGACCCTACGAGCAGTACTTC
TRBV2	TRBJ1-1	NA	NA	CASMQAYQAFF	TGTGCCAGCATGCAGGCTTACCAAGCTTTCTTT
TRBV12-3/TRBV12-4	TRBJ1-2	NA	TRBD1	CASRLDRVDGYTF	TGTGCCAGCAGATTGGACAGGGTGGATGGCTACACCTTC
TRBV10-1	TRBJ2-2	NA	NA	CASIRCLRGITGELFF	TGCGCCAGCATACGCTGCCTCCGGGGGATCACCGGGGAGCTGTTTTTT
TRBV3-1/TRBV3-2	TRBJ2-7	NA	TRBD2	CASSQGSSGAPYEQYF	TGTGCCAGCAGCCAAGGTTCTAGCGGGGCGCCCTACGAGCAGTACTTC
TRBV6-2/TRBV6-3	TRBJ2-5	NA	NA	CASSYSDQETQYF	TGTGCCAGCAGCTATAGCGACCAAGAGACCCAGTACTTC
TRBV4-1	TRBJ1-2	NA	TRBD1	CASSQVGGADYGYTF	TGCGCCAGCAGCCAAGTAGGGGGCGCGGACTATGGCTACACCTTC
TRBV11-2	TRBJ2-2	NA	NA	CASSLSPASRRELFF	TGTGCCAGCAGCCTGAGCCCTGCTAGCCGTCGGGAGCTGTTTTTT
TRBV13	TRBJ2-1	NA	NA	CASSLGVRVRSYNEQFF	TGTGCCAGCAGCTTGGGGGTCAGGGTCAGATCCTACAATGAGCAGTTCTTC
TRBV2	TRBJ2-7	NA	NA	CASSVAQHSYEQYF	TGTGCCAGCAGTGTAGCACAGCATTCCTACGAGCAGTACTTC
TRBV5-6	TRBJ1-1	NA	NA	CASSLLPSPRAFF	TGTGCCAGCAGCTTGCTTCCCAGCCCGCGGGCTTTCTTT
TRBV12-5	TRBJ2-3	NA	TRBD1	CASARTGRDTQYF	TGTGCTAGTGCAAGGACAGGGAGAGATACGCAGTATTTT
TRBV27	TRBJ1-2	NA	TRBD1	CASRGDSLYGYTF	TGTGCCAGCAGGGGGGACAGCCTCTATGGCTACACCTTC
TRBV3-1/TRBV3-2	TRBJ1-5	NA	NA	CASSLDRDQPQHF	TGTGCCAGCAGCCTGGACAGAGATCAGCCCCAGCATTTT
TRBV6-5	TRBJ1-3	NA	NA	CASSSDRTSGNTIYF	TGTGCCAGCAGCAGTGACAGGACCTCTGGAAACACCATATATTTT
TRBV2	TRBJ1-4	NA	TRBD1	CASSERGTAFNEKLFF	TGTGCCAGCAGTGAGCGGGGGACAGCCTTTAATGAAAAACTGTTTTTT
TRBV4-2	TRBJ1-5	NA	NA	CASSHRAVDSNQPQHF	TGTGCCAGCAGCCACCGCGCCGTTGATAGCAATCAGCCCCAGCATTTT
TRBV18	TRBJ2-7	NA	NA	CASSPPNRGGEQYF	TGTGCCAGCTCACCACCTAATAGGGGAGGCGAGCAGTACTTC
TRBV7-3	TRBJ1-3	NA	NA	CASSLTGGPGNTIYF	TGTGCCAGCAGCTTAACGGGGGGGCCAGGAAACACCATATATTTT
TRBV19	TRBJ1-1	NA	NA	CASKAEEGRMNTEAFF	TGTGCCAGTAAGGCTGAGGAGGGACGCATGAACACTGAAGCTTTCTTT
TRBV5-4	TRBJ2-1	NA	NA	CASSLEVTGLYNEQFF	TGTGCCAGCAGCTTGGAGGTGACAGGACTATACAATGAGCAGTTCTTC
TRBV9	TRBJ1-1	NA	TRBD1	CASSVGEGAVNTEAFF	TGTGCCAGCAGCGTAGGTGAGGGGGCCGTGAACACTGAAGCTTTCTTT
TRBV5-4	TRBJ1-2	NA	NA	CASSLASHRVGSYGYTF	TGTGCCAGCAGCTTGGCCTCCCACAGGGTTGGATCCTATGGCTACACCTTC
TRBV5-1	TRBJ2-7	NA	NA	CASRPPGAGWDEQYF	TGCGCCAGCAGACCCCCAGGGGCAGGGTGGGACGAGCAGTACTTC
TRBV6-1	TRBJ2-7	NA	NA	CASSEAGKAYEQYF	TGTGCCAGCAGTGAAGCGGGCAAAGCCTACGAGCAGTACTTC
TRBV5-5	TRBJ1-5	NA	NA	CASSFGLVGGDQPQHF	TGTGCCAGCAGCTTCGGCCTGGTGGGAGGGGATCAGCCCCAGCATTTT
TRBV7-2	TRBJ2-5	NA	NA	CASSGTTQETQYF	TGTGCCAGCAGTGGGACAACCCAAGAGACCCAGTACTTC
TRBV23-1	TRBJ2-7	NA	TRBD2	CASSQGGSEQYF	TGCGCCAGCAGTCAGGGAGGGTCTGAGCAGTACTTC
TRBV7-2	TRBJ1-5	NA	NA	CASSLVGVRGQPQHF	TGTGCCAGCAGCTTAGTGGGCGTGAGGGGTCAGCCCCAGCATTTT
TRBV18	TRBJ1-4	NA	TRBD1	CASSSILTGEEKLFF	TGTGCCAGCTCATCAATCCTGACAGGGGAAGAAAAACTGTTTTTT
TRBV7-2	TRBJ1-6	NA	NA	CASSLGLYSPLHF	TGTGCCAGCAGCCTCGGACTCTATTCACCCCTCCACTTT
TRBV4-2	TRBJ1-4	NA	NA	CASSQDYGGGSEKLFF	TGTGCCAGCAGCCAAGATTATGGGGGAGGGAGCGAAAAACTGTTTTTT
TRBV9	TRBJ2-3	NA	NA	CASSGDTQYF	TGTGCCAGCAGCGGAGATACGCAGTATTTT
TRBV6-2/TRBV6-3	TRBJ2-7	medium-sized	NA	CASSYSDTYEQYF	TGTGCCAGCAGTTACTCGGACACCTACGAGCAGTACTTC
TRBV28	TRBJ1-2	NA	TRBD1	CASSFAQGYGYTF	TGTGCCAGCAGTTTTGCACAGGGGTATGGCTACACCTTC
TRBV19	TRBJ2-3	NA	NA	CASSTPGVGINTDTQYF	TGTGCCAGTAGTACCCCCGGCGTGGGCATAAACACAGATACGCAGTATTTT
TRBV9	TRBJ1-3	NA	NA	CASSVEGVQGTGNTIYF	TGTGCCAGCAGCGTAGAAGGGGTGCAGGGCACTGGAAACACCATATATTTT